The rows below give T cell receptor beta chains drawn from one sample of a study of blood T cell repertoires in COVID-19. Clones were sequenced by immunoSEQ multiplex PCR, and TCRdb holds only the in-frame ones, with some missing. The sample holds about 170,000 clones, about 86% seen once. The source material was peripheral blood. These receptors came from a man between 65 and 85 years old with active or convalescent COVID-19. Both conserved end residues are part of each CDR3. Fields, in order: J gene, D gene, V gene, clone size, CDR3 protein, CDR3 DNA. The D gene is left open where the match is weak. Rows may omit the clone size; those that give it use once, few, many or a size class.

J: TRBJ2-7
D: TRBD2
V: TRBV5-5
size: .
CDR3: CASSSAGGRYEQYF
DNA: TGTGCCAGCAGCTCAGCGGGGGGGCGGTACGAGCAGTACTTC

J: TRBJ1-5
D: TRBD1
V: TRBV19
size: .
CDR3: CASRSRDRGQSNQPQHF
DNA: TGTGCCAGTAGAAGCCGGGACAGGGGTCAAAGCAATCAGCCCCAGCATTTT

J: TRBJ1-4
D: .
V: TRBV25-1
size: .
CDR3: CASSEMGRKLFF
DNA: TGTGCCAGCAGTGAGATGGGGCGGAAACTGTTTTTT

J: TRBJ1-1
D: .
V: TRBV6-1
size: .
CDR3: CASSEWPSTGAFF
DNA: TGTGCCAGCAGTGAATGGCCTTCTACGGGGGCTTTCTTT

J: TRBJ2-7
D: .
V: TRBV9
size: once
CDR3: CASSVGRGSYEQYF
DNA: TGTGCCAGCAGCGTAGGCAGGGGAAGCTACGAGCAGTACTTC

J: TRBJ2-7
D: TRBD2
V: TRBV3-1/TRBV3-2
size: .
CDR3: CASSRTSGKYEQYF
DNA: TGTGCCAGCAGTCGGACTAGCGGGAAATACGAGCAGTACTTC

J: TRBJ2-3
D: TRBD1
V: TRBV7-3
size: .
CDR3: CASSSGTGTTDTQYF
DNA: TGTGCCAGCAGCTCGGGGACAGGGACCACAGATACGCAGTATTTT

J: TRBJ1-5
D: .
V: TRBV28
size: .
CDR3: CASRGGGDSNQPQHF
DNA: TGTGCCAGCCGAGGAGGAGGAGATAGCAATCAGCCCCAGCATTTT

J: TRBJ2-7
D: .
V: TRBV18
size: .
CDR3: CASSSLEGEQYF
DNA: TGTGCCAGCTCCTCGCTGGAGGGCGAGCAGTACTTC

J: TRBJ2-5
D: TRBD2
V: TRBV7-3
size: few
CDR3: CASSQRGTRAQETQYF
DNA: TGTGCCAGCAGCCAACGTGGGACTAGAGCTCAAGAGACCCAGTACTTC

J: TRBJ1-1
D: TRBD1
V: TRBV12-3/TRBV12-4
size: few
CDR3: CASSLGTAEAFF
DNA: TGTGCCAGCAGTTTGGGGACAGCGGAGGCTTTCTTT

J: TRBJ1-1
D: .
V: TRBV6-1
size: .
CDR3: CASSEGGRNTEAFF
DNA: TGTGCCAGCAGTGAGGGGGGGAGGAACACTGAAGCTTTCTTT

J: TRBJ1-1
D: .
V: TRBV19
size: .
CDR3: CALGGARPHEAFF
DNA: TGTGCCCTCGGGGGGGCGAGACCGCATGAAGCTTTCTTT

J: TRBJ2-3
D: TRBD2
V: TRBV27
size: .
CDR3: CASSLAGVADTQYF
DNA: TGTGCCAGCAGCCTAGCGGGAGTTGCAGATACGCAGTATTTT

J: TRBJ2-7
D: .
V: TRBV5-1
size: .
CDR3: CASRAGIYEQYF
DNA: TGCGCCAGCAGAGCAGGGATCTACGAGCAGTACTTC

J: TRBJ1-5
D: .
V: TRBV7-2
size: .
CDR3: CASSFTVGGNQPQHF
DNA: TGTGCCAGCAGCTTTACCGTAGGGGGCAATCAGCCCCAGCATTTT

J: TRBJ1-1
D: .
V: TRBV11-3
size: few
CDR3: CASSRGLTEAFF
DNA: TGTGCCAGCAGCAGGGGACTGACTGAAGCTTTCTTT

J: TRBJ1-2
D: TRBD1
V: TRBV29-1
size: .
CDR3: CSVEAGGGPRYGYTF
DNA: TGCAGCGTTGAAGCAGGGGGCGGCCCGAGGTATGGCTACACCTTC

J: TRBJ1-2
D: .
V: TRBV3-1/TRBV3-2
size: once
CDR3: CASSQGSGDFGYTF
DNA: TGTGCCAGCAGCCAAGGGTCTGGGGACTTTGGCTACACCTTC

J: TRBJ1-1
D: .
V: TRBV28
size: .
CDR3: CASSATSTGNTEAFF
DNA: TGTGCCAGCAGTGCTACCTCAACAGGGAACACTGAAGCTTTCTTT

J: TRBJ2-5
D: .
V: TRBV6-2/TRBV6-3
size: once
CDR3: CASSYVLGRETQYF
DNA: TGTGCCAGCAGTTACGTTCTTGGGCGAGAGACCCAGTACTTC

J: TRBJ2-3
D: TRBD1
V: TRBV10-3
size: .
CDR3: CAISDKTGRGTDTQYF
DNA: TGTGCCATCAGTGACAAGACAGGGCGGGGCACAGATACGCAGTATTTT

J: TRBJ2-1
D: TRBD2
V: TRBV6-5
size: .
CDR3: CASRGEGSYNEQFF
DNA: TGTGCCAGCAGGGGGGAGGGCTCCTACAATGAGCAGTTCTTC

J: TRBJ2-3
D: TRBD1
V: TRBV18
size: .
CDR3: CASCRDRGTDTQYF
DNA: TGTGCCAGCTGCCGGGACAGGGGCACAGATACGCAGTATTTT

J: TRBJ1-5
D: .
V: TRBV2
size: .
CDR3: CATAAGGNQPQHF
DNA: TGTGCTACAGCGGCAGGTGGGAATCAGCCCCAGCATTTT

J: TRBJ2-2
D: TRBD1
V: TRBV7-3
size: .
CDR3: CASSPTGGGELFF
DNA: TGTGCCAGCAGCCCTACAGGGGGCGGGGAGCTGTTTTTT

J: TRBJ2-1
D: TRBD2
V: TRBV15
size: once
CDR3: CATSRDRLAGGPGYNEQFF
DNA: TGTGCCACCAGCAGAGATCGGTTAGCGGGAGGGCCGGGGTACAATGAGCAGTTCTTC

J: TRBJ1-2
D: .
V: TRBV5-1
size: .
CDR3: CASRLGGVAEGYTF
DNA: TGCGCCAGCAGACTGGGAGGGGTCGCGGAAGGCTACACCTTC

J: TRBJ2-5
D: TRBD2
V: TRBV7-3
size: .
CDR3: CASSPHSGSGQETQYF
DNA: TGTGCCAGCAGCCCGCATAGCGGGAGCGGTCAAGAGACCCAGTACTTC

J: TRBJ1-1
D: .
V: TRBV5-1
size: .
CDR3: CASSLGSRPVLDEGTEAFF
DNA: TGCGCCAGCAGCTTGGGTAGTAGGCCAGTTCTCGATGAGGGCACTGAAGCTTTCTTT

J: TRBJ1-5
D: .
V: TRBV3-1/TRBV3-2
size: .
CDR3: CASSHSGGQPQHF
DNA: TGTGCCAGCAGCCACTCGGGTGGTCAGCCCCAGCATTTT

J: TRBJ1-1
D: .
V: TRBV7-2
size: .
CDR3: CASSRGVGNTEAFF
DNA: TGTGCCAGCAGCCGGGGGGTAGGAAACACTGAAGCTTTCTTT

J: TRBJ2-1
D: .
V: TRBV27
size: .
CDR3: CASSLFLPLSNEQFF
DNA: TGTGCCAGCAGTTTATTTCTTCCCCTCTCCAATGAGCAGTTCTTC

J: TRBJ2-5
D: .
V: TRBV19
size: .
CDR3: CASRPGGARQETQYF
DNA: TGTGCCAGTAGACCGGGCGGGGCGCGCCAAGAGACCCAGTACTTC

J: TRBJ1-2
D: .
V: TRBV11-2
size: .
CDR3: CASSLAPGVVSNYGYTF
DNA: TGTGCCAGCAGCTTAGCGCCAGGGGTGGTGTCCAACTATGGCTACACCTTC

J: TRBJ2-1
D: .
V: TRBV7-2
size: .
CDR3: CASSSSLGTSNEQFF
DNA: TGTGCCAGCAGCTCCTCACTAGGGACTTCCAATGAGCAGTTCTTC

J: TRBJ2-5
D: TRBD2
V: TRBV29-1
size: .
CDR3: CSVRRGGGETQYF
DNA: TGCAGCGTTCGGCGGGGGGGCGGTGAGACCCAGTACTTC

J: TRBJ2-7
D: TRBD2
V: TRBV9
size: .
CDR3: CASSVAQETSGSYEQYF
DNA: TGTGCCAGCAGCGTAGCACAGGAGACTAGCGGGAGTTACGAGCAGTACTTC

J: TRBJ1-3
D: .
V: TRBV19
size: .
CDR3: CASSILGNTIYF
DNA: TGTGCCAGTAGTATCCTGGGAAACACCATATATTTT

J: TRBJ1-2
D: TRBD1
V: TRBV20-1
size: .
CDR3: CSASPTGVFKDTF
DNA: TGCAGTGCTAGTCCGACAGGGGTGTTTAAGGACACCTTC

J: TRBJ2-7
D: TRBD2
V: TRBV30
size: once
CDR3: CAWTKAGGRFSEQYF
DNA: TGTGCCTGGACGAAAGCGGGAGGGCGTTTTAGCGAGCAGTACTTC

J: TRBJ2-3
D: TRBD2
V: TRBV5-1
size: once
CDR3: CASSLGSSGSTDTQYF
DNA: TGCGCCAGCAGCTTGGGGTCTAGCGGGAGCACAGATACGCAGTATTTT

J: TRBJ2-7
D: TRBD1
V: TRBV2
size: .
CDR3: CASRTGYSYEQYF
DNA: TGTGCCAGTCGGACAGGGTACTCCTACGAGCAGTACTTC

J: TRBJ1-1
D: .
V: TRBV2
size: .
CDR3: CASSDPGGWTEAFF
DNA: TGTGCCAGCAGTGACCCGGGGGGGTGGACTGAAGCTTTCTTT

J: TRBJ2-7
D: TRBD1
V: TRBV5-1
size: once
CDR3: CASSWTGRTGEQYF
DNA: TGCGCCAGCAGTTGGACAGGGCGGACTGGCGAGCAGTACTTC

J: TRBJ2-5
D: .
V: TRBV7-2
size: .
CDR3: CASSQLRTTQETQYF
DNA: TGTGCCAGCAGCCAACTCCGGACAACTCAAGAGACCCAGTACTTC

J: TRBJ2-7
D: .
V: TRBV5-1
size: .
CDR3: CASSLGDNNEQYF
DNA: TGCGCCAGCAGCTTGGGGGACAATAACGAGCAGTACTTC

J: TRBJ1-5
D: .
V: TRBV7-2
size: .
CDR3: CASSAKLDQPQHF
DNA: TGTGCCAGCAGCGCCAAACTTGATCAGCCCCAGCATTTT

J: TRBJ1-1
D: .
V: TRBV18
size: .
CDR3: CASSSGTLNTEAFF
DNA: TGTGCCAGCTCGTCCGGGACTCTGAACACTGAAGCTTTCTTT

J: TRBJ2-3
D: TRBD2
V: TRBV4-1
size: .
CDR3: CASSQRGGGFTDTQYF
DNA: TGCGCCAGCAGCCAAAGAGGCGGGGGGTTCACAGATACGCAGTATTTT

J: TRBJ2-1
D: TRBD2
V: TRBV9
size: .
CDR3: CASSVGTSGYNEQFF
DNA: TGTGCCAGCAGCGTAGGAACTAGCGGATACAATGAGCAGTTCTTC

J: TRBJ2-2
D: TRBD2
V: TRBV5-1
size: .
CDR3: CASSPSPSGSPGELFF
DNA: TGCGCCAGCAGCCCCTCCCCTAGCGGGAGTCCCGGGGAGCTGTTTTTT

J: TRBJ2-7
D: .
V: TRBV6-6
size: .
CDR3: CASSYDLDYGEQYF
DNA: TGTGCCAGCAGTTACGATCTAGACTACGGCGAGCAGTACTTC